This note documents a single T cell receptor (beta chain) sequence. Its antigen remains unidentified. Random hexamers primed reverse transcription of roughly 0.45 to 1 ug RNA. An immunoSEQ multiplex PCR generated amplified TCR beta CDR3 products spanning 54 Vbeta and 13 Jbeta. MiXCR, run by TCRdb on the immunoSEQ multiplex PCR reads, gives a single entry per CDR3 protein. Altogether about 180,000 distinct CDR3 sequences are present, around 94% being singletons, with the ten largest covering 0.095% to 0.1%. The entry originates in a study of CD8 T cells in Susac syndrome. Study context: The Susac syndrome patients were therapy-naive, on corticosteroids, or on intravenous immunoglobulin alone at blood draw.

CD8+ and CD4+ T cells circulating in blood were sequenced for TCR beta. Germline V gives CDR1 MNHNY, CDR2 SVGAGI (reference sequence). The CDR3 covers 14 residues. Trimming at V came to 4 bases and at J to 3 bases, leaving 2 bases not matched to a gene. Study results and limitations: The CD4+ T cell repertoire of patients with Susac syndrome showed no detectable clonal expansion.

This TCR was recovered from a human donor with Susac syndrome. The sample comprised CD4+ T cells from PBMCs. The chain employs TRBV6-6 and TRBJ2-3, with TRBD1 identical over 9 bases. CDR3 loop: CASSWTGVTDTQYF. CDR3 nucleotide sequence: TGTGCCAGCAGTTGGACAGGGGTGACAGATACGCAGTATTTT.